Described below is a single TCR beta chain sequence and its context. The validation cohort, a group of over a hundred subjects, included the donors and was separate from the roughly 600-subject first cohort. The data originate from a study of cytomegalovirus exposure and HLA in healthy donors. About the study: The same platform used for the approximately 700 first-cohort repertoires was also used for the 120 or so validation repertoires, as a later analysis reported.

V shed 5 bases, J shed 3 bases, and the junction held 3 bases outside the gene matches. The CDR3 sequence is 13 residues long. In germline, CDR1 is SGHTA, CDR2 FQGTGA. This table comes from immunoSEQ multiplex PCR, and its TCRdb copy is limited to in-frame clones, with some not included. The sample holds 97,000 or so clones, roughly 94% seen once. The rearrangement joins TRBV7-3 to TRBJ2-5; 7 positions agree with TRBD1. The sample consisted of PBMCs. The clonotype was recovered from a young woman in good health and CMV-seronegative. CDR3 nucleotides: TGTGCCAGCAGCCGTGACAGGGAAGAGACCCAGTACTTC. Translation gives CASSRDREETQYF.